One sample yielded the 11 T cell receptor beta chains listed below, sequenced in a study of sequential checkpoint blockade in melanoma. Assay used: immunoSEQ multiplex PCR; TCRdb lists only in-frame clones, some missing. The sample holds roughly 3,400 clones; roughly a quarter are singletons and the top ten take roughly a tenth. As to treatment: randomized to nivolumab then ipilimumab (arm A) or the reverse (arm B). Sequences were derived from tumor tissue (inferred from file names), sampled from a patient given nivolumab and ipilimumab in sequence. The receptors derive from a human donor with melanoma.

The rearrangement links TRBV9 to TRBJ1-2; D might be TRBD1 (5 bases). Germline V gene data show CDR1 as SGDLS and CDR2 as YYNGEE. The CDR3 spans 15 residues. V was clipped by 5 bases and J by 3 bases, with 17 bases between them. CDR3 amino acids: CASSEARGQDYGYTF. CDR3 DNA sequence: TGTGCCAGCAGTGAAGCGAGGGGCCAGGACTATGGCTACACCTTC.

In this sample, this clone turned up a few times. V usage is TRBV4-1 and J usage is TRBJ1-1; TRBD1 is a possible D gene (5 bases). Germline CDR1 MGHRA, CDR2 YSYEKL. V lost 1 base and J lost 1, with 13 bases in between. CDR3 length: 16 residues. The CDR3 DNA is TGCGCCAGCAGCCAAGGGGTGGGGGGAAAGAACACTGAAGCTTTCTTT. This translates into CASSQGVGGKNTEAFF.

This clone is deemed medium-sized. The chain uses TRBV6-8 and TRBJ2-7; D is uncertain. This CDR3 is 14 amino acids long. V lost 3 bases and J lost 2, with 11 bases in between. CDR1 MNHGY and CDR2 SAAAGT come from the germline V gene. Here the CDR3 reads CASSYKLGPYEQYF. Written as DNA, the CDR3 is TGTGCCAGCAGTTATAAGCTGGGCCCCTACGAGCAGTACTTC.

This clone was counted only a few times. The chain couples TRBV10-3 to TRBJ1-1; the D is unclear. The CDR3 consists of 13 residues. The germline V gene encodes CDR1 ENHRY and CDR2 SYGVKD. The V end lost 0 bases, the J end lost 5 bases, and 7 bases lay between the germline ends. The CDR3 DNA reads as TGTGCCATCAGTGAGTCTGAGGAGACTGAAGCTTTCTTT. This codes for CAISESEETEAFF.

This clone was observed a handful of times. This chain uses TRBV18 with TRBJ2-5, with D uncertain. CDR3 length equals 12 residues. Per the germline V gene, CDR1 is KGHSH and CDR2 is LQKENI. Between the trimmed V and J ends, which lost 1 base and 4 bases, there was a span of 4 bases. The CDR3 reads CASSPLGETQYF. The CDR3 nucleotides read TGTGCCAGCTCACCACTTGGAGAGACCCAGTACTTC. The whole variable domain, remainder taken from reference TRBV18 and TRBJ2-5, is NAGVMQNPRHLVRRRGQEARLRCSPMKGHSHVYWYRQLPEEGLKFMVYLQKENIIDESGMPKERFSAEFPKEGPSILRIQQVVRGDSAAYFCASSPLGETQYFGPGTRLLVL.

To note about this clone: The same CDR3 arises from other DNA sequences in this sample as well. J is TRBJ1-2 and V is TRBV19; 9 nucleotides line up with TRBD1. The CDR3 contains 14 residues. Germline V CDR1 and CDR2: LNHDA, SQIVND (reference sequence). V shed 6 bases and J 5 bases; nucleotides not matched to a gene: 7. CDR3 residues: CASRTTGGVYGYTF. As DNA, the CDR3 is TGTGCCAGTAGGACAACAGGGGGCGTGTATGGCTACACCTTC.

The chain couples TRBV6-7 to TRBJ2-7; tentatively, D is TRBD1 or TRBD2 (5 bases each). TRBV6-7 is marked as an open reading frame, function uncertain. The CDR3 has 11 residues. The germline V and J ends were trimmed by 10 bases and 2 bases, with 9 bases remaining between them. CDR3 in amino acids: CATTGPYEQYF. Here the CDR3 DNA reads TGTGCCACCACGGGGCCCTACGAGCAGTACTTC.

This clone was found many times. The J gene is TRBJ1-6, the V gene TRBV11-3; 10 bases match TRBD1. Trimming took 3 bases from V and 9 from J; bases not matched to a gene: 2. Germline CDR1 and CDR2: SGHNT and YENEEA. CDR3 length equals 14 residues. The CDR3 loop reads CASSLGQGISPLHF. The CDR3 DNA is TGTGCCAGCAGCTTGGGACAGGGGATTTCACCCCTCCACTTT. Filled out from reference TRBV11-3 and TRBJ1-6, the complete variable domain reads EAGVVQSPRYKIIEKKQPVAFWCNPISGHNTLYWYLQNLGQGPELLIRYENEEAVDDSQLPKDRFSAERLKGVDSTLKIQPAELGDSAVYLCASSLGQGISPLHFGNGTRLTVT.

The V and J genes are TRBV29-1 and TRBJ2-1; 8 bases match TRBD2. The CDR3 spans 17 residues. The trim removed 6 bases at V and 4 bases at J, leaving 17 bases unmatched. Germline V CDR1 and CDR2: SQVTM, ANQGSEA. CDR3: CSVEDEGLRGDYNEQFF. In nucleotides, the CDR3 is TGCAGCGTGGAGGATGAGGGTTTGCGGGGGGATTACAATGAGCAGTTCTTC.

This clone came up a few times. The chain recombines TRBV28 with TRBJ2-7, with D possibly matching TRBD1 (6 bases). V gave up 5 bases and J gave up 4 bases, with 18 bases separating them. The CDR3 is made up of 15 amino acids. Germline lookup yields CDR1 MDHEN and CDR2 SYDVKM. The CDR3 reads CASSHASSQGYEQYF. The DNA for the CDR3 is TGTGCCAGCAGTCACGCTAGCAGCCAGGGGTACGAGCAGTACTTC.

This clone has a count of ten or more. The chain recombines TRBV11-3 with TRBJ1-1, with D possibly being TRBD1 (5 bases). Deletions cut 6 bases from V and 1 base from J, with 15 bases between. The CDR3 spans 15 residues. Germline V gives CDR1 SGHNT, CDR2 YENEEA. The CDR3 DNA sequence: TGTGCCAGCAGTAAAGACAAGGGACCGAACACTGAAGCTTTCTTT. Translated, it gives CASSKDKGPNTEAFF.